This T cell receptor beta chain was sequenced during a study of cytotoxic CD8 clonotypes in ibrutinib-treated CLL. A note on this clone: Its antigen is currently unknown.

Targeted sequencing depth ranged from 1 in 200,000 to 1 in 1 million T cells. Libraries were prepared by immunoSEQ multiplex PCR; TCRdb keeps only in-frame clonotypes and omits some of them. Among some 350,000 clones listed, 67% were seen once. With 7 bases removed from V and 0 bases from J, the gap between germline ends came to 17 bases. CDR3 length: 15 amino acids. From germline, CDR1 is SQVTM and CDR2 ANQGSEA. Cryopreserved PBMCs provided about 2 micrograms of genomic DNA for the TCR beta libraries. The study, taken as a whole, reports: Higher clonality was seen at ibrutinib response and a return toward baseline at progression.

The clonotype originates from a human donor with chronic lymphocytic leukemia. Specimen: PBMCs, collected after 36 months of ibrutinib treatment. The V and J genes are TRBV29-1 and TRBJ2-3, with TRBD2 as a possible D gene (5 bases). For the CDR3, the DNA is TGCAGCGCATCCTCCCGCGGGTTTAGCACAGATACGCAGTATTTT. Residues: CSASSRGFSTDTQYF.